This TCR beta chain was sequenced for a study of T-cell reconstitution after alpha-beta-depleted transplantation in children. This CDR3 spans 15 amino acids. Per germline, CDR1 LGHNA and CDR2 YNFKEQ. The germline V and J ends were trimmed by 4 bases and 4 bases, with 16 bases remaining between them. Unique molecular identifiers tagged the TCRbeta library. TCRdb ran MiXCR on the PCR reads and lists one entry per CDR3 protein. The data show a few hundred thousand distinct CDR3 sequences, about 16% seen once. Specimen: PBMCs from the stem cell graft donor, collected from the stem cell graft. This rearrangement joins TRBV4-2 to TRBJ1-1; D unclear. The clonotype was recovered from a human donor who donated a stem cell graft to a child with acute lymphoblastic leukemia. CDR3 DNA sequence: TGTGCCAGCAGCCTCGGTTCTCAGAGGAGCACTGAAGCTTTCTTT. Encoded protein: CASSLGSQRSTEAFF.